The 15 T cell receptor beta chains below all came from one sample that was sequenced in a study of human T cells and chemical hapten exposure. From the RACE reads, TCRdb called clonotypes with MiXCR, one entry per CDR3 protein. The profile shows a few hundred thousand distinct CDR3 sequences, 6% to 7% of them singletons. The sample's time point: patch test 2, 6 weeks after DPC sensitization. As to treatment: therapeutic diphenylcyclopropenone sensitization with weekly scalp DPC. The sample in question was whole blood, obtained in connection with sensitization to the hapten diphenylcyclopropenone (DPC). These receptors all stem from a woman between 18 and 29 years old with alopecia areata. Some clones in this sample may be carry-over from other donors' samples.

This chain joins TRBV6-5 and TRBJ2-7; TRBD1 matches at 9 bases. With 4 bases clipped from V and 7 bases from J, the junction kept 8 bases outside the gene matches. The CDR3 loop spans 14 amino acids. The germline V gene has CDR1 MNHEY and CDR2 SVGAGI. The CDR3 loop reads CASSFGTGFVEQYF. The CDR3 bases are TGTGCCAGCAGTTTCGGGACAGGGTTTGTGGAGCAGTACTTC.

This clonotype was observed at least ten times. This chain joins TRBV9 and TRBJ1-4, with 10 bases aligning to TRBD1. V shed 2 bases and J 4 bases; nucleotides not matched to a gene: 5. Germline V gives CDR1 SGDLS, CDR2 YYNGEE. This CDR3 comprises 16 residues. The CDR3 DNA sequence: TGTGCCAGCAGCGTGTCGACAGGGGGCAATAATGAAAAACTGTTTTTT. Translated, it gives CASSVSTGGNNEKLFF.

The chain is built from TRBV3-1 and TRBJ1-5; 10 bases align to TRBD1. Trimming took 8 bases from V and 10 from J; bases not matched to a gene: 11. CDR1 is LGHDT and CDR2 is YNNKEL in the germline V gene (reference sequence). This CDR3 comprises 14 residues. The CDR3 sequence is CASRRDRGYRPQHF. The CDR3, as DNA: TGTGCCAGCCGCCGGGACAGGGGCTATAGACCCCAGCATTTT. Full variable domain (rest looked up from reference TRBV3-1 and TRBJ1-5): DTAVSQTPKYLVTQMGNDKSIKCEQNLGHDTMYWYKQDSKKFLKIMFSYNNKELIINETVPNRFSPKSPDKAHLNLHINSLELGDSAVYFCASRRDRGYRPQHFGDGTRLSIL.

J is TRBJ2-3 and V is TRBV7-2, with TRBD1 matching over 12 bases. CDR3 length: 18 residues. V shed 1 base, J shed 3 bases, and the junction held 8 bases outside the gene matches. Germline V gene data show CDR1 as SGHTA and CDR2 as FQGNSA. CDR3: CASSLGPGQGAKTDTQYF. CDR3 in DNA: TGTGCCAGCAGCTTAGGCCCGGGACAGGGGGCTAAGACAGATACGCAGTATTTT.

The V gene is TRBV29-1, the J gene TRBJ1-2; no definite D call. Trimming stripped 4 bases from V and 4 bases from J, with 10 bases between. Germline V lookup: CDR1 SQVTM, CDR2 ANQGSEA. CDR3 length: 12 amino acids. In nucleotides, the CDR3 is TGCAGCGTTGCGATACACCTCTATGGCTACACCTTC. This codes for CSVAIHLYGYTF.

The table lists this clonotype with a few counts. The chain combines TRBV6-5 with TRBJ1-6, with D tentatively TRBD1 (5 bases). CDR1 is MNHEY and CDR2 is SVGAGI in the germline V gene. Trimming cost V 5 bases and J 13 bases, with 18 bases left between them. CDR3 length: 14 amino acids. CDR3 coding DNA: TGTGCCAGCAGTGATCAGGGTCTGGTCTACCCCCTCCACTTT. As protein: CASSDQGLVYPLHF.

V usage is TRBV5-1 and J usage is TRBJ1-5, with D unresolved. CDR1 and CDR2 (germline): SGHRS, YFSETQ. V lost 0 bases, J lost 0 bases, and 7 bases lay in between. This CDR3 is built from 15 residues. The CDR3 protein is CASSLGDYSNQPQHF. DNA for the CDR3: TGCGCCAGCAGCTTGGGGGATTATAGCAATCAGCCCCAGCATTTT.

In this sample, this clonotype turned up many times. The chain joins TRBV5-5 to TRBJ1-5, with D hard to call. This CDR3 spans 13 amino acids. V lost 2 bases, J lost 7 bases, and 10 bases lay in between. Germline V lookup: CDR1 SGHKS, CDR2 YYEKEE (reference sequence). The CDR3, as DNA: TGTGCCAGCAGCTTTATACAGTTCCAGCCCCAGCATTTT. Protein sequence: CASSFIQFQPQHF.

Many counts were recorded for this clonotype. J is TRBJ1-5 and V is TRBV6-5; the D gene is possibly TRBD1 (6 bases). The germline gives CDR1 MNHEY, CDR2 SVGAGI. This CDR3 is 15 amino acids long. Between the trimmed V and J ends, which lost 2 bases and 6 bases, there was a span of 14 bases. CDR3 bases: TGTGCCAGCAGTTACGGTGGGGGGCGCGGTCAGCCCCAGCATTTT. It codes for CASSYGGGRGQPQHF.

In this sample, this clonotype turned up many times. V and J are TRBV5-1 and TRBJ1-1; tentative D call: TRBD1 (5 bases). V gave up 4 bases and J gave up 5 bases, with 12 bases separating them. This CDR3 has 13 residues. Germline loops: CDR1 SGHRS, CDR2 YFSETQ. In DNA, the CDR3 is TGCGCCAGCAGCCCTATGTCAGGGACTGAAGCTTTCTTT. This translates into CASSPMSGTEAFF. The whole variable domain, remainder taken from reference TRBV5-1 and TRBJ1-1, is KAGVTQTPRYLIKTRGQQVTLSCSPISGHRSVSWYQQTPGQGLQFLFEYFSETQRNKGNFPGRFSGRQFSNSRSEMNVSTLELGDSALYLCASSPMSGTEAFFGQGTRLTVV.

This clonotype occurred a few times. This chain joins TRBV9 and TRBJ2-3; TRBD2 matches 13 bases. Germline CDR1 SGDLS, CDR2 YYNGEE. V lost 2 bases, J lost 1 base, and 10 bases stayed unmatched. This CDR3 comprises 19 residues. The CDR3 here is CASSVTSGGPSRGTDTQYF. The DNA of the CDR3 is TGTGCCAGCAGCGTGACTAGCGGGGGGCCGTCTCGCGGCACAGATACGCAGTATTTT.

This clonotype was counted once. The CDR3 bases are TGTGCCAGCAGCTCATATTGGCGCGGGAATACCGGGGAGCTGTTTTTT. Its translation is CASSSYWRGNTGELFF. The chain links TRBV5-5 to TRBJ2-2; D perhaps matches TRBD2 (6 bases). CDR1 and CDR2 (germline): SGHKS, YYEKEE (reference sequence). This CDR3 is built from 16 residues. V lost 3 bases and J lost 5, with 17 bases in between.

In the case of this clonotype: As the CDR3 is not closed by the conserved phenylalanine or tryptophan, this likely results from a read error. The V gene is TRBV28, the J gene TRBJ2-1; D gene unclear. The ends were cut back, 5 bases at V and 2 bases at J, with 7 bases in the middle. CDR3 length: 13 residues. CDR1 is MDHEN and CDR2 is SYDVKM in the germline V gene. The CDR3 spells CASSGRTYNEQFL. The CDR3 nucleotides read TGTGCCAGCAGTGGACGGACCTACAATGAGCAGTTCTTA.

The chain employs TRBV12-3 or TRBV12-4 and TRBJ2-5; D may correspond to TRBD1 or TRBD2 (6 bases each). V was clipped by 0 bases and J by 9 bases, with 17 bases between them. The CDR3 runs 15 residues. DNA of the CDR3: TGTGCCAGCAGTTTAGCGGAGGGGGTCCCCGGGCCCCAGTACTTC. As protein: CASSLAEGVPGPQYF.

This clonotype came up many times. J is TRBJ1-1 and V is TRBV29-1; weak D call: TRBD1 (6 bases). V lost 2 bases and J 5 bases, leaving 15 bases between the germline ends. There are 14 residues in the CDR3. CDR1 is SQVTM and CDR2 is ANQGSEA in the germline V gene. The CDR3 loop is CSVERGGRGTEAFF. The DNA for the CDR3 is TGCAGCGTTGAACGGGGGGGCCGTGGGACTGAAGCTTTCTTT.